This T cell receptor beta chain was observed in a study of T cell responses to AZD1222 COVID-19 vaccine. Investigators merged groups given second doses at roughly 4 or roughly 12 weeks. This clone has more than one count but fewer than ten. Its cognate antigen is unknown. Only in-frame clones appear in the TCRdb table, and some are missing; sequencing was by immunoSEQ multiplex PCR. The sample shows roughly 100,000 clones, about 92% of them seen only once. Study conclusions and caveats: Repertoire sampling happened only post peak T cell response. Donors were mostly white British, more females; clonal diversity possibly underestimated. Reports indicate that nearly half of spike-specific TCRs are directed at unmutated variant regions.

The receptor was derived from an adult who received the AZD1222 COVID-19 vaccine. This material consisted of peripheral blood, taken 28 days after the second AZD1222 dose.

CDR3 DNA sequence: TGTGCCAGCAGCGCTGAGGCCTATGGCTACACCTTC. This translates into CASSAEAYGYTF. This chain links TRBV7-9 with TRBJ1-2; D unclear. Trimming removed 5 bases at V and 4 bases at J, with 8 bases between. Germline-derived CDR1 and CDR2 are SEHNR and FQNEAQ (reference sequence). This CDR3 is built from 12 residues.